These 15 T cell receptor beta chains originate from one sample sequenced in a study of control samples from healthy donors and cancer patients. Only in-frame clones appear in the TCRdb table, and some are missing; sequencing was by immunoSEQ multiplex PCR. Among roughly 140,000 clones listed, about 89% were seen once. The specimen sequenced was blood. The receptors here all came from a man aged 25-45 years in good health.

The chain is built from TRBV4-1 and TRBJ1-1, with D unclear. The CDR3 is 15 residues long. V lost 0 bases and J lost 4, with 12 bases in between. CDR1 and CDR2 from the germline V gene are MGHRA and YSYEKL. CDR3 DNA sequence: TGCGCCAGCAGCCAAGATTTGACCTGGGGCACTGAAGCTTTCTTT. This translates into CASSQDLTWGTEAFF.

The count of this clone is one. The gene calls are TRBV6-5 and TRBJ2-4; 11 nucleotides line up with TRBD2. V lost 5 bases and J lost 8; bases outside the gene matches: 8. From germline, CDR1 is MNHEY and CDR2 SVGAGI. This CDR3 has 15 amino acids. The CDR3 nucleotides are TGTGCCAGCAGTAGTAGCGGGAGGGCCTGGGACATTCAGTACTTC. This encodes CASSSSGRAWDIQYF.

The CDR3 region has the DNA TGCAGCGTTGTACGCCAGAACTACGAGCAGTACTTC. As protein: CSVVRQNYEQYF. This chain links TRBV29-1 with TRBJ2-7; D gene uncertain. The CDR3 has 12 residues. The germline V gene has CDR1 SQVTM and CDR2 ANQGSEA. The ends were cut back, 4 bases at V and 3 bases at J, with 10 bases in the middle.

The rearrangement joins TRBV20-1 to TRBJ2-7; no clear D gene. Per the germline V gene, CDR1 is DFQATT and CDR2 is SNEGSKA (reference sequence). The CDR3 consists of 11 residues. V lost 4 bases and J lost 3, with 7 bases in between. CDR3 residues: CSATSDYEQYF. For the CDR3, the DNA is TGCAGTGCTACCTCAGACTACGAGCAGTACTTC.

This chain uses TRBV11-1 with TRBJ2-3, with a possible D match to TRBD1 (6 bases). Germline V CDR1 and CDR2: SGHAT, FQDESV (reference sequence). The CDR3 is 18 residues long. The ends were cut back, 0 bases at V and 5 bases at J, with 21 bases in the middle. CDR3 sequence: CASSLAYAGTRLGDTQYF. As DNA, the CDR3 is TGTGCCAGCAGCTTAGCGTACGCCGGGACAAGGCTCGGAGATACGCAGTATTTT.

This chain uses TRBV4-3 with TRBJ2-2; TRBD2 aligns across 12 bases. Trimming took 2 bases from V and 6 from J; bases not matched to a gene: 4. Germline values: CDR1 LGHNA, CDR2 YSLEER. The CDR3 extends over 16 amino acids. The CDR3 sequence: CASSQRLAGDPGELFF. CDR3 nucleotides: TGCGCCAGCAGCCAAAGACTAGCGGGAGATCCCGGGGAGCTGTTTTTT.

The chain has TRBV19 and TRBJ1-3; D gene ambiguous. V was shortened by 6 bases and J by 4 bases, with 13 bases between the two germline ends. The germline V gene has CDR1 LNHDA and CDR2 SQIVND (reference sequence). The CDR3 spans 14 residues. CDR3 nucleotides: TGTGCCAGTAGCCAACCCTCGGGAGGAAACACCATATATTTT. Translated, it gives CASSQPSGGNTIYF.

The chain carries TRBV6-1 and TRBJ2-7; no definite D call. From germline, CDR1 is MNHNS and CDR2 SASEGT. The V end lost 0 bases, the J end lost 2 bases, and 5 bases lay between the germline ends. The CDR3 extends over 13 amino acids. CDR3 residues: CASSEAPPYEQYF. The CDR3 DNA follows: TGTGCCAGCAGTGAAGCGCCCCCCTACGAGCAGTACTTC.

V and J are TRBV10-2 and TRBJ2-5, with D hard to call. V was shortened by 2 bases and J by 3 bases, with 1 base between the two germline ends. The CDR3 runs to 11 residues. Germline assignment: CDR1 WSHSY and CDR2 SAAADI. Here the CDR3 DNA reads TGCGCCAGCAGTGAGAAAGAGACCCAGTACTTC. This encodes CASSEKETQYF.

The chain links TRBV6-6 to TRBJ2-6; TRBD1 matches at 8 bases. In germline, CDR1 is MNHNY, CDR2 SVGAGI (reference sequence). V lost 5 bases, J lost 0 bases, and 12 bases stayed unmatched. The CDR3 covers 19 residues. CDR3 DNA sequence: TGTGCCAGCAGTCAGATGCCAGGGGGCTCCCACTCTGGGGCCAACGTCCTGACTTTC. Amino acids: CASSQMPGGSHSGANVLTF.

Here the CDR3 DNA reads TGTGCCAGTAGTACCCCAATGAACACTGAAGCTTTCTTT. Translating it yields CASSTPMNTEAFF. The V gene is TRBV19, the J gene TRBJ1-1; D remains ambiguous. Trimming stripped 4 bases from V and 0 bases from J, with 6 bases between. The CDR3 has 13 residues. CDR1 and CDR2 (germline): LNHDA, SQIVND (reference sequence).

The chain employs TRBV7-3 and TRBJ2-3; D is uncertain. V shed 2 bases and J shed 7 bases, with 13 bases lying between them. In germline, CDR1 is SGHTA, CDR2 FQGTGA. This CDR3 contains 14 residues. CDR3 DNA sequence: TGTGCCAGCAGCTTAGGGTTAGAGCCGTATACGCAGTATTTT. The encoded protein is CASSLGLEPYTQYF.

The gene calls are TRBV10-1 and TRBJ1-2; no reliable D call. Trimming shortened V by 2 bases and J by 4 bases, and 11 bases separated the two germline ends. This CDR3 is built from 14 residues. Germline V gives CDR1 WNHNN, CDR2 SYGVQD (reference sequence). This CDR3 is CASSEPGRLYGYTF. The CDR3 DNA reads TGCGCCAGCAGTGAGCCCGGACGGCTCTATGGCTACACCTTC.

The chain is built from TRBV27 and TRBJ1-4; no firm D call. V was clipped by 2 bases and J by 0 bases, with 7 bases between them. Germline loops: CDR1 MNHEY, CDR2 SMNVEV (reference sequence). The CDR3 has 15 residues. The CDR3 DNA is TGTGCCAGCAGTTTAGGGCCGTCAACTAATGAAAAACTGTTTTTT. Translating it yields CASSLGPSTNEKLFF.

The DNA of the CDR3 is TGTGCCAGCAGTGAAAGGCACCCTGGGGCCTACGAGCAGTACTTC. Its protein is CASSERHPGAYEQYF. The chain recombines TRBV2 with TRBJ2-7; D uncertain. Deletions cut 2 bases from V and 2 bases from J, with 13 bases between. This CDR3 region has 15 residues. The germline V gene encodes CDR1 SNHLY and CDR2 FYNNEI. The full variable domain, with the rest looked up from reference TRBV2 and TRBJ2-7, is EPEVTQTPSHQVTQMGQEVILRCVPISNHLYFYWYRQILGQKVEFLVSFYNNEISEKSEIFDDQFSVERPDGSNFTLKIRSTKLEDSAMYFCASSERHPGAYEQYFGPGTRLTVT.